This TCR beta chain was captured in a study of regulatory T cells in long-lasting Graves disease. Study-level findings and limits: Persistent disease favored TRBV28, TRBJ1-2 and TRBJ2-5. Persistent patients shared 2,500 to 3,000 public clonotypes among themselves. Newly diagnosed patients shared fewer, at about a thousand.

For TCR beta, libraries came from iRepertoire HTBI primers and Arm-PCR of CDR3 regions. TCRdb processed the multiplex PCR reads anew with MiXCR; each CDR3 protein has one entry. The data show around 510,000 distinct CDR3 sequences, around 20% seen once. This clonotype was counted at least ten times. What it recognizes is unknown. Time point denoted: persistent/refractory GD, antithyroid drugs over 5 years with positive TRAb. With RNA extracted from PBMCs as input, the TCR library was made. Germline assignment: CDR1 SGHRS and CDR2 YFSETQ. The trim removed 4 bases at V and 7 bases at J, leaving 9 bases unmatched. This CDR3 comprises 15 residues.

This clonotype was sampled from a female donor with Graves disease. The V and J genes are TRBV5-1 and TRBJ2-7, with 12 bases that match TRBD2. The sequencing used peripheral blood mononuclear cells (PBMCs), collected when the disease was refractory, from a patient treated with antithyroid drugs. CDR3 amino acids: CASSPRLAGDWEQYF. The CDR3 DNA sequence: TGCGCCAGCAGCCCCCGACTAGCGGGAGACTGGGAGCAGTACTTC.